This T cell receptor (beta chain) originates from a study of regulatory T cells in long-lasting Graves disease. This sample's time point: newly diagnosed GD, antithyroid drugs for less than 3 months. Isolated PBMC RNA provided the starting material for the TCR library. As a group, patients came from one endocrinology department in Xi'an, China. The authors built TCR beta libraries using iRepertoire HTBI primers and Arm-PCR of CDR3 regions. One entry per CDR3 protein results from TCRdb running MiXCR on the multiplex PCR reads. In the table there are some 220,000 distinct CDR3 sequences, less than 20% of which are singletons. This clonotype was counted between two and nine times. The sample was also linked to a second study, of T cells in Graves' hyperthyroidism and ophthalmopathy. That study reports: Graves' hyperthyroidism showing no ophthalmopathy progression within 18 months was considered stable. The HTBI primer set drove a first-round RT-PCR of the TCR CDR3. Blood also contained most expanded thyroid clonotypes above 0.001.

The origin of this receptor is a woman aged 30 to 39 with Graves disease. The sequencing here drew on peripheral blood mononuclear cells (PBMCs), taken at new diagnosis, from a patient treated with antithyroid drugs.

Here the CDR3 reads CASKITNRFYNEQFF. The CDR3, as DNA: TGTGCCAGTAAAATCACTAATCGCTTTTACAATGAGCAGTTCTTC. The rearrangement links TRBV19 to TRBJ2-1; D not resolved. Trimming took 7 bases from V and 4 from J, leaving 17 bases between them. Germline values: CDR1 LNHDA, CDR2 SQIVND (reference sequence). This CDR3 spans 15 amino acids.